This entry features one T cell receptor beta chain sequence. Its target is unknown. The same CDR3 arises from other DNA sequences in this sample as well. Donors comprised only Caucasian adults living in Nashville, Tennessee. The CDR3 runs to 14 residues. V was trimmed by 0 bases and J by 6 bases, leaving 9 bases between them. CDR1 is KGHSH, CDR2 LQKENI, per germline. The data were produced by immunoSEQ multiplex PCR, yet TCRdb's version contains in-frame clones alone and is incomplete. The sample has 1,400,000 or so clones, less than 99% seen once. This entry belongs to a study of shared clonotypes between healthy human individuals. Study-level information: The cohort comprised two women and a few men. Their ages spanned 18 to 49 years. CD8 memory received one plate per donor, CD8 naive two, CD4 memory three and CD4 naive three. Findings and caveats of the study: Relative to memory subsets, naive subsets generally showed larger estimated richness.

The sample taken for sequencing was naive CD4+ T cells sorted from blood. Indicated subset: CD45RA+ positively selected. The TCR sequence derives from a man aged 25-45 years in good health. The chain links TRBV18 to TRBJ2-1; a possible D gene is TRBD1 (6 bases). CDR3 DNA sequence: TGTGCCAGCTCACCACCGTCCAGGGGCAATGAGCAGTTCTTC. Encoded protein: CASSPPSRGNEQFF.